What follows are 28 T cell receptor beta chains derived from one specimen sequenced in a study of T cells in Graves' hyperthyroidism and ophthalmopathy. Amplification of TCR beta CDR3 regions used RNA as the template. Initially, a first-round RT-PCR of the TCR CDR3 employed the HTBI primer set. One entry per CDR3 protein results from TCRdb running MiXCR on the multiplex PCR reads. Among approximately 700,000 distinct CDR3 sequences listed, 16% were seen once. Sequenced material: blood. The receptor set was obtained from a man between 18 and 35 years old with Graves' hyperthyroidism.

This clonotype was seen at least ten times. This chain connects TRBV5-5 to TRBJ1-1; 11 positions agree with TRBD1. The J segment lost 3 bases and the V segment lost 4 bases, leaving 8 bases of the junction unmatched. Germline assignment: CDR1 SGHKS and CDR2 YYEKEE (reference sequence). This CDR3 has 16 residues. The DNA of the CDR3 is TGTGCCAGCAGCCTCGGACAGGGGGCGAGGGACACTGAAGCTTTCTTT. Translated: CASSLGQGARDTEAFF.

Ten or more counts support this clonotype. This sequence joins TRBV12-3 or TRBV12-4 and TRBJ2-7; weak D call: TRBD2 (5 bases). The CDR3 is made up of 14 amino acids. V lost 7 bases, J lost 6 bases, and 19 bases lay in between. For the CDR3, the DNA is TGTGCCAGCACCATAAGCGCGGCTAGCTCCGAGCAGTACTTC. Translating gives CASTISAASSEQYF.

This clonotype was seen only a few times. J is TRBJ2-3 and V is TRBV2; the D is unclear. Germline V gives CDR1 SNHLY, CDR2 FYNNEI. Trimming left V 5 bases short and J 4 bases short, with 16 bases between. This CDR3 spans 15 amino acids. CDR3 residues: CASSRWASGADTQYF. The CDR3 DNA follows: TGTGCCAGCAGTCGTTGGGCTAGTGGGGCAGATACGCAGTATTTT.

This clonotype has just one count. V and J are TRBV4-1 and TRBJ2-7; TRBD1 matches at 7 bases. V shed 3 bases, J shed 1 base, and the junction held 12 bases outside the gene matches. This CDR3 spans 17 amino acids. CDR1 MGHRA and CDR2 YSYEKL come from the germline V gene. The CDR3 loop is CASSHPEWDRTSYEQYF. DNA of the CDR3: TGCGCCAGCAGCCATCCCGAGTGGGACAGAACATCCTACGAGCAGTACTTC.

The chain has TRBV9 and TRBJ2-6; D might be TRBD1 (6 bases). Germline-derived CDR1 and CDR2 are SGDLS and YYNGEE. Trimming cost V 2 bases and J 0 bases, with 12 bases left between them. This CDR3 has 17 amino acids. This CDR3 reads CASSVLTGSSGANVLTF. CDR3 coding DNA: TGTGCCAGCAGCGTTCTGACAGGAAGCTCTGGGGCCAACGTCCTGACTTTC.

This clonotype was seen many times. The V gene is TRBV30, the J gene TRBJ2-2; D is uncertain. Germline V lookup: CDR1 GTSNPN, CDR2 SVGIG (reference sequence). The V and J ends lost 0 bases and 6 bases respectively, with 8 bases between them. The length of the CDR3 is 13 residues. The CDR3: CAWSVWGPGELFF. The DNA of the CDR3 is TGTGCCTGGAGTGTATGGGGTCCCGGGGAGCTGTTTTTT.

This clonotype was counted ten times or more. The chain joins TRBV28 to TRBJ2-1; 7 bases match TRBD1. Germline CDR1 and CDR2: MDHEN and SYDVKM. This CDR3 spans 12 amino acids. The ends lost 2 bases at V and 13 bases at J; junction bases unmatched: 5. The CDR3 protein is CASSLRQGAQFF. The CDR3 DNA reads TGTGCCAGCAGTTTAAGACAGGGAGCACAGTTCTTC. The entire variable domain, with the rest obtained from reference TRBV28 and TRBJ2-1, is as follows: DVKVTQSSRYLVKRTGEKVFLECVQDMDHENMFWYRQDPGLGLRLIYFSYDVKMKEKGDIPEGYSVSREKKERFSLILESASTNQTSMYLCASSLRQGAQFFGPGTRLTVL.

About this clonotype itself: This may be a read error, as it is one base from a much larger clone. This chain links TRBV7-9 with TRBJ2-7, with unresolved D. The CDR3 covers 14 residues. V lost 5 bases and J lost 4, with 15 bases in between. Germline CDR1 and CDR2: SEHNR and FQNEAQ (reference sequence). CDR3 protein: CASSLVQALYEQYF. CDR3 nucleotides: TGTGCCAGCAGCCTAGTCCAGGCCCTATACGAGCAGTACTTC.

This clonotype was picked up many times. This chain connects TRBV3-1 to TRBJ1-2; TRBD1 matches 8 bases. V gave up 4 bases and J gave up 6 bases; unmatched junction bases: 4. There are 13 residues in the CDR3. CDR1 and CDR2 from the germline V gene are LGHDT and YNNKEL (reference sequence). The CDR3 protein is CASSRGTGNGYTF. The CDR3, as DNA: TGTGCCAGCAGCCGCGGGACAGGCAATGGCTACACCTTC.

This clonotype turned up a few times. The CDR3 coding sequence is TGTGCCAGCAGCTACAGTCTAGCGGATGAGCAGTTCTTC. Its translation is CASSYSLADEQFF. The V gene is TRBV6-1, the J gene TRBJ2-1, with 7 positions matching TRBD2. Germline CDR1 MNHNS, CDR2 SASEGT. V lost 6 bases and J lost 8; bases outside the gene matches: 7. This CDR3 has 13 residues.

J is TRBJ1-3 and V is TRBV6-2 or TRBV6-3, with TRBD1 matching over 9 bases. Germline CDR1 and CDR2: MNHEY and SVGEGT. This CDR3 spans 15 amino acids. V dropped 10 bases and J dropped 3; count of bases not matched to a gene: 10. CDR3 amino acids: CATFLQGADGNTIYF. CDR3 DNA: TGTGCCACGTTTTTACAGGGGGCTGATGGAAACACCATATATTTT.

The sample holds one count of this clonotype. V usage is TRBV5-4 and J usage is TRBJ2-5; 8 bases agree with TRBD2. The CDR3 covers 15 residues. V trimming: 2 bases; J trimming: 7 bases; junction bases outside the gene matches: 10. Germline CDR1 is SGHNT and CDR2 is YYREEE (reference sequence). The DNA of the CDR3 is TGTGCCAGCAGCTTCGGTATAGCGGGGATAGGGACCCAGTACTTC. It translates to CASSFGIAGIGTQYF.

The chain has TRBV5-1 and TRBJ2-7; the match to TRBD1 covers 8 bases. This CDR3 has 14 amino acids. The trim removed 0 bases at V and 5 bases at J, leaving 4 bases unmatched. Germline loops: CDR1 SGHRS, CDR2 YFSETQ. CDR3 sequence (DNA): TGCGCCAGCAGCTTGGCCGGACAGGGCCACGAGCAGTACTTC. Translating gives CASSLAGQGHEQYF.

This clonotype was seen only a few times. V and J are TRBV20-1 and TRBJ1-1, with a tentative D call TRBD1 (5 bases). V dropped 6 bases and J dropped 1 base, with 12 bases sitting between them. Germline loops: CDR1 DFQATT, CDR2 SNEGSKA (reference sequence). The CDR3 sequence is 13 residues long. As DNA, the CDR3 is TGCAGTGCCGCTCGGGGGAGGAACACTGAAGCTTTCTTT. Its translation: CSAARGRNTEAFF.

This clonotype came up many times. This chain uses TRBV6-1 with TRBJ1-5, with D tentatively TRBD1 (5 bases). The V end lost 9 bases, the J end lost 0 bases, and 12 bases lay between the germline ends. The CDR3 contains 14 residues. CDR1 and CDR2 from the germline V gene are MNHNS and SASEGT. The CDR3 region has the DNA TGTGCCAGTCGTCTCGACAGTAGCAATCAGCCCCAGCATTTT. This gives the protein CASRLDSSNQPQHF.

This clonotype was picked up many times. This sequence joins TRBV3-1 and TRBJ1-1; D ambiguous. The CDR3 loop spans 12 amino acids. Trimming removed 6 bases from V and 8 bases from J, with 13 bases in between. Germline CDR1 and CDR2: LGHDT and YNNKEL (reference sequence). CDR3 DNA sequence: TGTGCCAGCAGTAGAAAAATGGGGGAAGCTTTCTTT. Translating gives CASSRKMGEAFF.

J is TRBJ2-2 and V is TRBV6-4, with D unresolved. The CDR3 length is 13 residues. Germline-derived CDR1 and CDR2 are MRHNA and SNTAGT. Trimming shortened V by 2 bases and J by 4 bases, and 5 bases separated the two germline ends. The CDR3 protein is CASSDPPTGELFF. CDR3 in DNA: TGTGCCAGCAGTGACCCACCCACCGGGGAGCTGTTTTTT.

The chain is built from TRBV20-1 and TRBJ1-1; D gene uncertain. The CDR3 extends over 12 amino acids. Trimming stripped 3 bases from V and 0 bases from J, with 5 bases between. CDR1 is DFQATT, CDR2 SNEGSKA, per germline (reference sequence). The CDR3 loop reads CSARRMNTEAFF. CDR3 coding DNA: TGCAGTGCTAGGAGGATGAACACTGAAGCTTTCTTT.

This clonotype was recorded at least ten times. The chain recombines TRBV2 with TRBJ2-5; 7 bases align to TRBD1. Trimming removed 7 bases from V and 2 bases from J; junction bases left unmatched: 4. The CDR3 spans 13 residues. Germline V gives CDR1 SNHLY, CDR2 FYNNEI. As DNA, the CDR3 is TGTGCCAGCACCCGGGACAGACAAGAGACCCAGTACTTC. Translated: CASTRDRQETQYF.

The chain has TRBV28 and TRBJ1-1; D is undetermined. The V and J ends lost 4 bases and 3 bases respectively, with 9 bases between them. The CDR3 has 13 amino acids. The germline CDR1 and CDR2 sequences are MDHEN and SYDVKM. The CDR3 reads CASSYARYTEAFF. In nucleotides, the CDR3 is TGTGCCAGCAGTTACGCCCGGTACACTGAAGCTTTCTTT.

The chain carries TRBV9 and TRBJ1-5; D gene uncertain. This CDR3 spans 15 amino acids. The V and J ends lost 4 bases and 2 bases respectively, with 13 bases between them. Germline V lookup: CDR1 SGDLS, CDR2 YYNGEE. In DNA, the CDR3 is TGTGCCAGCAGCCCAGGTCCCGACGGCAATCAGCCCCAGCATTTT. As protein: CASSPGPDGNQPQHF.

The chain combines TRBV4-1 with TRBJ2-7; 12 bases fit TRBD2. CDR1 and CDR2 (germline): MGHRA, YSYEKL. J gave up 0 bases and V 2 bases, and 5 bases lay outside the gene matches. The CDR3 consists of 17 residues. DNA of the CDR3: TGCGCCAGCAGCCAACCCCTGACTAGCGGGAGCTCCTACGAGCAGTACTTC. Protein product: CASSQPLTSGSSYEQYF.

In this sample, this clonotype turned up a few times. The rearrangement uses TRBV27 and TRBJ1-2; D ambiguous. CDR1 and CDR2 from the germline V gene are MNHEY and SMNVEV (reference sequence). V was cut by 3 bases and J by 4 bases, with 9 bases left in between. The CDR3 runs to 13 residues. The CDR3 DNA is TGTGCCAGCAGTTTCGCGGCAGCCTATGGCTACACCTTC. Residues: CASSFAAAYGYTF.

This clonotype has more than one count but fewer than ten. This chain joins TRBV7-3 and TRBJ2-7, with D tentatively TRBD1 or TRBD2 (5 bases each). V shed 0 bases and J shed 2 bases, with 11 bases lying between them. The CDR3 has 15 residues. Germline values: CDR1 SGHTA, CDR2 FQGTGA. The CDR3: CASSLTAGTPYEQYF. The CDR3 nucleotides are TGTGCCAGCAGCTTAACAGCAGGGACCCCCTACGAGCAGTACTTC.

This chain's CDR3 is CASSLAGGALNEQFF. The CDR3 DNA reads TGTGCCAGCAGCTTAGCGGGGGGGGCCTTAAATGAGCAGTTCTTC. V is TRBV7-9 and J is TRBJ2-1, with D possibly TRBD2 on 7 matching bases. Germline CDR1 reads SEHNR; CDR2 reads FQNEAQ (reference sequence). V was shortened by 0 bases and J by 7 bases, with 13 bases between the two germline ends. CDR3 length: 15 residues.

This clonotype has only a few counts. The gene calls are TRBV20-1 and TRBJ2-7; 7 bases fit TRBD1. Germline V gives CDR1 DFQATT, CDR2 SNEGSKA (reference sequence). This CDR3 is 14 amino acids long. Trimming cost V 2 bases and J 0 bases; bases outside gene matches: 4. The DNA of the CDR3 is TGCAGTGCTAGATCCGGGACAGCCTCCTACGAGCAGTACTTC. Its protein is CSARSGTASYEQYF.

This clonotype has more than one count but fewer than ten. V gene TRBV7-3 combines with J gene TRBJ2-2; TRBD2 matches at 8 bases. The germline gives CDR1 SGHTA, CDR2 FQGTGA. The CDR3 is 17 residues long. The junction had 9 bases not matched to a gene; V was cut back by 2 bases and J by 4 bases. Written as DNA, the CDR3 is TGTGCCAGCAGCTTAGAAAGCGGGGGCGGGCCCACCGGGGAGCTGTTTTTT. This codes for CASSLESGGGPTGELFF.

This clonotype was picked up many times. The rearrangement links TRBV10-3 to TRBJ1-2, with D hard to call. The CDR3 contains 13 residues. From germline, CDR1 is ENHRY and CDR2 SYGVKD. V gave up 3 bases and J gave up 0 bases, with 5 bases separating them. The CDR3 reads CAISDIANYGYTF. The CDR3 DNA follows: TGTGCCATCAGTGATATAGCTAACTATGGCTACACCTTC.